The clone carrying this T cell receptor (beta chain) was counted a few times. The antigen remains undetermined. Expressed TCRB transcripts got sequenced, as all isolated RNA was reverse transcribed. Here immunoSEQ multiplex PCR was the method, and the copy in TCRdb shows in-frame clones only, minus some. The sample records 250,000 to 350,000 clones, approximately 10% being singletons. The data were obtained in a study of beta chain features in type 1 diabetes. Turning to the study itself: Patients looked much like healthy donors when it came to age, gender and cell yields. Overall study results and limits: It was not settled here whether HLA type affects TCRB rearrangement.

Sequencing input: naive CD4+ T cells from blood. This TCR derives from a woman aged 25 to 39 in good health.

In nucleotides, the CDR3 is TGTGCCAGCACCCGAGGACTAGCGGACTTCTACGAGCAGTACTTC. Translation: CASTRGLADFYEQYF. The chain combines TRBV2 with TRBJ2-7, with TRBD2 matching 10 bases. V lost 7 bases and J lost 3; bases outside the gene matches: 9. CDR3 length equals 15 residues. CDR1 and CDR2 (germline): SNHLY, FYNNEI.